This T cell receptor (beta chain) appears in the sequencing data of a study of T cell responses to AZD1222 COVID-19 vaccine. General study findings and limits: Clonal diversity was possibly underestimated; the donors were predominantly white British and more often female.

About this clone: Its antigen is unknown.

Clones were read by immunoSEQ multiplex PCR, and TCRdb kept only the in-frame ones, dropping some. The sample contains around 100,000 clones, around nine tenths of which appear only once. The CDR3 is 16 residues long. V lost 0 bases, J lost 2 bases, and 3 bases stayed unmatched. Germline values: CDR1 SGHKS, CDR2 YYEKEE (reference sequence). The sequence was obtained from an adult who received the MenACWY meningococcal vaccine as a control. Specimen: peripheral blood, collected 28 days after the second dose of the MenACWY control vaccine. This chain uses TRBV5-5 with TRBJ2-5, with 11 bases identical to TRBD1. CDR3: CASSLGGTGGQETQYF. DNA for the CDR3: TGTGCCAGCAGCTTGGGTGGGACAGGGGGACAAGAGACCCAGTACTTC. Together with reference TRBV5-5 and TRBJ2-5, the CDR3 gives the full variable domain: DAGVTQSPTHLIKTRGQQVTLRCSPISGHKSVSWYQQVLGQGPQFIFQYYEKEERGRGNFPDRFSARQFPNYSSELNVNALLLGDSALYLCASSLGGTGGQETQYFGPGTRLLVL.